This TCR beta chain is from a study of blood T cell repertoires in COVID-19. In the study overall: Samples taken during acute and convalescent COVID-19 were collected in the United States, Italy and Spain. Nucleic acid was either cDNA or gDNA, and it came from T cells, B-cell-depleted T cells, or PBMCs.

Original methodology: Amplification of reference gene primers was used by the study to estimate nucleated cell counts. The repertoire was sequenced with immunoSEQ multiplex PCR; TCRdb's copy has only in-frame clones and lacks some. Clone size and the V and J calls come from that table; the DNA yielded D and trimming. The repertoire has about 140,000 clones, about 86% of them found once; the top ten carry approximately 8.3%. This TCR was recovered from an older woman with acute or convalescent COVID-19. Sequencing used peripheral blood.

CDR3: CATSRTGVVEAFF. The DNA of the CDR3 is TGTGCCACCAGCAGAACAGGGGTAGTGGAAGCTTTCTTT. The rearrangement joins TRBV15 to TRBJ1-1, with TRBD1 identical over 7 bases. Germline V gives CDR1 LNHNV, CDR2 YYDKDF (reference sequence). J was trimmed by 8 bases and V by 2 bases; bases with no gene match: 5. This CDR3 comprises 13 residues.